Below, 9 T cell receptor beta chains from the same sample are listed, as sequenced in a study of T cells in Graves' hyperthyroidism and ophthalmopathy. Amplified regions were TCR beta CDR3 sequences from RNA transcripts. The TCR CDR3 first-round RT-PCR relied on the HTBI primer set. TCRdb reprocessed the multiplex PCR reads via MiXCR and lists one record per CDR3 protein. The sample includes 250,000 to 300,000 distinct CDR3 sequences, around 15% seen only once; the top ten take more than 30%. Input material: blood. These receptors were collected from a woman between 50 and 59 years old with Graves' hyperthyroidism that later progressed to Graves' ophthalmopathy.

This clonotype showed up just a few times. The chain couples TRBV20-1 to TRBJ2-2; the match to TRBD1 covers 7 bases. The CDR3 totals 15 residues. Germline trimming cut 5 bases from V and 6 bases from J; bases unmatched to any gene: 12. Germline V gene lookup returns CDR1 DFQATT and CDR2 SNEGSKA (reference sequence). Here the CDR3 DNA reads TGCAGTGCTTGTAGACAGGGCGATGGAGCCGGGGAGCTGTTTTTT. Translating gives CSACRQGDGAGELFF.

This clonotype came up a few times. A much larger clone is a single base away; this may be a read error. CDR3 sequence: CAPLGQPNTEAFF. CDR3 coding DNA: TGTGCCCCGCTCGGGCAGCCGAACACTGAAGCTTTCTTT. This rearrangement joins TRBV6-1 to TRBJ1-1; D remains ambiguous. CDR1 is MNHNS, CDR2 SASEGT, per germline. Deletions cut 11 bases from V and 1 base from J, with 14 bases between. This CDR3 contains 13 residues.

The genes are TRBV27 and TRBJ1-4; D possibly corresponds to TRBD1 (5 bases). V shed 6 bases and J shed 5 bases, with 13 bases lying between them. Germline V gene data show CDR1 as MNHEY and CDR2 as SMNVEV (reference sequence). This CDR3 has 14 amino acids. The CDR3, as DNA: TGTGCCAGCAGCAGCAGGGAGTTAAATGAAAAACTGTTTTTT. Protein product: CASSSRELNEKLFF.

This clonotype turned up a few times. V usage is TRBV5-1 and J usage is TRBJ2-2; D assignment may be TRBD1 or TRBD2 (6 bases each). The CDR3 runs to 16 residues. Germline CDR1 is SGHRS and CDR2 is YFSETQ. V was pared by 6 bases and J by 4 bases, with 19 bases between. DNA for the CDR3: TGCGCCAGCATGGCGGCGTCGGGGGCGGGCACCGGGGAGCTGTTTTTT. Translation: CASMAASGAGTGELFF.

The V gene is TRBV18, the J gene TRBJ1-3; a weak D match, TRBD1 (6 bases). The V and J ends lost 5 bases and 4 bases respectively, with 12 bases between them. Germline CDR1 is KGHSH and CDR2 is LQKENI. The CDR3 totals 14 residues. The CDR3 loop reads CASSADRTGNTIYF. The CDR3 nucleotides are TGTGCCAGCTCAGCGGACAGAACGGGAAACACCATATATTTT.

The table lists this clonotype with many counts. The chain has TRBV12-3 or TRBV12-4 and TRBJ2-1; 10 bases map to TRBD2. This CDR3 is 16 amino acids long. V was clipped by 4 bases and J by 7 bases; unmatched bases: 10. The chain's CDR3 is CASSSPAGGRRNEQFF. The CDR3 DNA is TGTGCCAGCAGTTCCCCAGCGGGAGGGCGAAGAAATGAGCAGTTCTTC.

In this sample, this clonotype turned up many times. This chain uses TRBV5-1 with TRBJ2-7; 10 bases line up with TRBD1. Germline CDR1 and CDR2: SGHRS and YFSETQ. J gave up 3 bases and V 7 bases, and 10 bases lay outside the gene matches. The length of the CDR3 is 15 residues. DNA of the CDR3: TGCGCCAGCGGGGATCCCCGGGACAGGGGCTACGAGCAGTACTTC. Protein sequence: CASGDPRDRGYEQYF.

This clonotype was found many times. The chain is built from TRBV2 and TRBJ2-5; TRBD2 agrees at 11 bases. In germline, CDR1 is SNHLY, CDR2 FYNNEI. The V segment lost 3 bases and the J segment 7 bases; nucleotides outside the gene matches: 13. There are 17 residues in the CDR3. The DNA of the CDR3 is TGTGCCAGCAGTGAGAGTGGTAGCGGGAGGGCCTTTGGGACCCAGTACTTC. This translates into CASSESGSGRAFGTQYF.

The gene calls are TRBV3-1 and TRBJ2-2, with 14 positions matching TRBD2. The CDR3 is 19 amino acids. Germline V gene data show CDR1 as LGHDT and CDR2 as YNNKEL (reference sequence). Trimming took 2 bases from V and 4 from J; bases not matched to a gene: 9. CDR3 nucleotide sequence: TGTGCCAGCAGCCAATTCTCGAGACTAGCGGGAGGGCGCACCGGGGAGCTGTTTTTT. Its protein product is CASSQFSRLAGGRTGELFF.